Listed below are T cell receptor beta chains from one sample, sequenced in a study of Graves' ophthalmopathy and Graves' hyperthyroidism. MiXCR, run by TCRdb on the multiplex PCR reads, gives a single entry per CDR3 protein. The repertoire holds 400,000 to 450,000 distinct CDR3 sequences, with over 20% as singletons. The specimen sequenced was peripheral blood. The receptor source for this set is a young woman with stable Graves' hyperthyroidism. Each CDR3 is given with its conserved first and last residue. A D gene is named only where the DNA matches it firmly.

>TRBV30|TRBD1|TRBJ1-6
CAWSTGDGSYNSPLHF
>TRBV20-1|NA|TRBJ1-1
CSAPITEAFF
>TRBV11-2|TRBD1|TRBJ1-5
CASSSDPDRESNQPQHF
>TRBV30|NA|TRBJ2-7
CAWSHYNYEQYF
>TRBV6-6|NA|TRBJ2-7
CASGPVNDEQYF
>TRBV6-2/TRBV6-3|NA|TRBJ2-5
CASSEVDIQETQYF
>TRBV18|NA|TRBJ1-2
CASSPEQETNYGYTF
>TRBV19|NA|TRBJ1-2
CASRSGRAYGYTF
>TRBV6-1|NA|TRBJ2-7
CASRDRAGDYGEQYF
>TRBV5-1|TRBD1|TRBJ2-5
CASSVGDSQETQYF
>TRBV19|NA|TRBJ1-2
CATRSGAGLGGYTF
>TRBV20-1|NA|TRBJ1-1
CSASRRGINTEAFF
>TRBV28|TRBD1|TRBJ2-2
CASTIGQGDTGELFF
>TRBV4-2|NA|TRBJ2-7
CASSQAGQGAYEQYF
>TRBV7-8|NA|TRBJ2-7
CASSFGVAGGAYEQYF
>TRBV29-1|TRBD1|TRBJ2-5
CSVRQGETQYF
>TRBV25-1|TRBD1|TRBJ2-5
CASSETGAKTQYF
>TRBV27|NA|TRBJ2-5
CASSFMGTQYF
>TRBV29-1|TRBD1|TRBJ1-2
CSVDSLGTGMRYTF
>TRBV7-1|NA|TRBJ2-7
CSSSKLRTSSGLGTYEQYF
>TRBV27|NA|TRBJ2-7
CASSLDIAYEQYF
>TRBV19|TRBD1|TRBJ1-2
CASSPKRTGANYGYTF
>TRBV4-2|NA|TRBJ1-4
CASQDGEQATNEKLFF
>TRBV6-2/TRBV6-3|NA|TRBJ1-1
CASSQGAEAFF
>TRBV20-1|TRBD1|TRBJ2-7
CSARGQGPDYEQYF
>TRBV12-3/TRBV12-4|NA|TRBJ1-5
CASSVRTGHINQPQHF
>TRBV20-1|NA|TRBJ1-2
CSAREREGHGYTF
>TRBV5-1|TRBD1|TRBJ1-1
CASSLAEGGYNTEAFF
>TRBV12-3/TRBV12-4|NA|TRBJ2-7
CASSRRVYEQYF
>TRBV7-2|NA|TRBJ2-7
CASSLVDLLDYEQYF
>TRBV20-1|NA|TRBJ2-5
CSAPTGSETQYF
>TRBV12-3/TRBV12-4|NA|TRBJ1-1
CASSFGTNTEAFF
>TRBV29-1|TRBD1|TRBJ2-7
CSVQSGTGGYEQYF